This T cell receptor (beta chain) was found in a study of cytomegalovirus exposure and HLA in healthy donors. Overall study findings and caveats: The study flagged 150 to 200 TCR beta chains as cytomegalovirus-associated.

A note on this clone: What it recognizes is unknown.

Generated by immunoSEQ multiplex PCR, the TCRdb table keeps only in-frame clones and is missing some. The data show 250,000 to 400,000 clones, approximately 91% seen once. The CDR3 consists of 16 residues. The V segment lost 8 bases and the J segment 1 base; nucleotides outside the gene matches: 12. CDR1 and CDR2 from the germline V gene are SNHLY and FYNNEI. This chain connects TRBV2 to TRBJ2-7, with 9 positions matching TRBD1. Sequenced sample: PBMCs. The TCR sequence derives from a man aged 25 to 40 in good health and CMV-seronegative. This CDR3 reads CASRRTGGAESYEQYF. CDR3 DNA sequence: TGTGCCAGCCGTCGTACAGGGGGCGCCGAATCCTACGAGCAGTACTTC.